This TCR beta chain emerged from a study of blood T cell repertoires in COVID-19. Study-level background: COVID-19 samples, acute and convalescent, were from the United States, Italy and Spain. PBMCs, B-cell-depleted T cells, or T cells were the source of the cDNA or gDNA that made up the material.

Trimming took off 5 bases at V and 7 bases at J, with 12 bases between the two ends. The germline gives CDR1 MNHEY, CDR2 SMNVEV (reference sequence). The CDR3 has 13 amino acids. In the authors' methods: Amplification with reference gene primers provided the estimates of nucleated cell counts. Profiled with immunoSEQ multiplex PCR; TCRdb holds only in-frame clones, not every one. The DNA gave D and trimming, while V, J and clone size come from that table. The sample contains over 250,000 clones, more than 75% of which appear only once. Sample: peripheral blood. This sequence was found in a woman aged 40 to 55 who had recovered from COVID-19. The genes are TRBV27 and TRBJ2-1; no clear D. This chain's CDR3 is CASSTPTRNEQFF. CDR3 sequence (DNA): TGTGCCAGCAGTACCCCGACAAGGAATGAGCAGTTCTTC.